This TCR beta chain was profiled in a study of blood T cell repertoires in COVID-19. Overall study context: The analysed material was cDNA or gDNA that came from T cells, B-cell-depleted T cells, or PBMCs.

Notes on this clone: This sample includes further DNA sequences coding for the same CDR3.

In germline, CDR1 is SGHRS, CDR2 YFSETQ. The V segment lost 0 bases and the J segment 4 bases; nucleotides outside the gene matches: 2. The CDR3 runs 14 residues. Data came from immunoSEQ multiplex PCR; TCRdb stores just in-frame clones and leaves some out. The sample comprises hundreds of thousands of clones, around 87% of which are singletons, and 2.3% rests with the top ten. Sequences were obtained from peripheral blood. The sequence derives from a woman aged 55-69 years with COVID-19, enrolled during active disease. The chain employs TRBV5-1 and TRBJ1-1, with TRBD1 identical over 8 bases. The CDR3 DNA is TGCGCCAGCAGCTTGGGGACAGGGAGCACTGAAGCTTTCTTT. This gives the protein CASSLGTGSTEAFF.